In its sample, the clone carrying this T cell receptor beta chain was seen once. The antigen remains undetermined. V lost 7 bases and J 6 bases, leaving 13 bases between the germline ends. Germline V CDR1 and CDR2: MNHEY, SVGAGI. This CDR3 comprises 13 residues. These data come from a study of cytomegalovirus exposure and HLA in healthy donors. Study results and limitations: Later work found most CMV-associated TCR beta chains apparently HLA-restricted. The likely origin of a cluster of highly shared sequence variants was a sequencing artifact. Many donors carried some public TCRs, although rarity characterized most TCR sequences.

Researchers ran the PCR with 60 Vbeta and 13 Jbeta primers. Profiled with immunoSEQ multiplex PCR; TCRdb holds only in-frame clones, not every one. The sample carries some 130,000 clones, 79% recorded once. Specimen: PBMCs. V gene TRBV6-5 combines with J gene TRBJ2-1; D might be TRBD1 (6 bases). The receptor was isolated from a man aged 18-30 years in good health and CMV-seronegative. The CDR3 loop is CASIELGGNEQFF. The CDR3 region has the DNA TGTGCCAGCATCGAGCTAGGGGGCAATGAGCAGTTCTTC.